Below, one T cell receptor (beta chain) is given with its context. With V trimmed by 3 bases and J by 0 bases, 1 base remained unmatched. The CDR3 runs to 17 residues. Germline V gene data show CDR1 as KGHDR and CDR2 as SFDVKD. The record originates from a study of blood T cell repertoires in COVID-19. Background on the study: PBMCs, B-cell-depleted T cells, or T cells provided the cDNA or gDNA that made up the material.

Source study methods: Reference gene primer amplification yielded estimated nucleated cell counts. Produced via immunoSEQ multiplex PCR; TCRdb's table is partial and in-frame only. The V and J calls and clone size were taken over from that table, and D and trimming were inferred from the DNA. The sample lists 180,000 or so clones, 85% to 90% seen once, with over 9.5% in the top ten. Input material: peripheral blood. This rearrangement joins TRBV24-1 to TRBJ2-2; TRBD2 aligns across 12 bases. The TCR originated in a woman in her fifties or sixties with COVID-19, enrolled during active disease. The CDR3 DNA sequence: TGTGCCACCAGTGATCCTAGCGGGAGGGCGAACACCGGGGAGCTGTTTTTT. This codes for CATSDPSGRANTGELFF.